The TCR beta chain under discussion was sequenced for a study of blood T cell repertoires in COVID-19. Study background: COVID-19 samples, acute and convalescent, were from the United States, Italy and Spain.

In the original processing: By means of reference gene primer amplification, nucleated cell counts were estimated. Produced via immunoSEQ multiplex PCR; TCRdb's table is partial and in-frame only. For V, J and clone size, that table is used; D and trimming come from the DNA. The sample has 270,000 or so clones, more than 70% seen once; the top ten hold roughly 1.2%. CDR1 and CDR2 from the germline V gene are KGHSH and LQKENI. This CDR3 spans 16 amino acids. Trimming cost V 3 bases and J 4 bases, with 16 bases left between them. Those who participated ranged in age from about 18 to 89 years and resided in some 24 US areas. Cohort assignment relied on participant-reported clinical history.

The TCR was taken from a woman in her thirties or forties with acute COVID-19. This chain uses TRBV18 with TRBJ1-5; a possible D gene is TRBD1 (5 bases). The sample taken for sequencing was PBMCs or T cells enriched from blood (not recorded which). CDR3 loop: CASSPQQRGANQPQHF. The CDR3 DNA reads as TGTGCCAGCTCACCCCAACAAAGGGGCGCAAATCAGCCCCAGCATTTT. Using reference TRBV18 and TRBJ1-5 for the parts outside the CDR3, the full variable domain is NAGVMQNPRHLVRRRGQEARLRCSPMKGHSHVYWYRQLPEEGLKFMVYLQKENIIDESGMPKERFSAEFPKEGPSILRIQQVVRGDSAAYFCASSPQQRGANQPQHFGDGTRLSIL.